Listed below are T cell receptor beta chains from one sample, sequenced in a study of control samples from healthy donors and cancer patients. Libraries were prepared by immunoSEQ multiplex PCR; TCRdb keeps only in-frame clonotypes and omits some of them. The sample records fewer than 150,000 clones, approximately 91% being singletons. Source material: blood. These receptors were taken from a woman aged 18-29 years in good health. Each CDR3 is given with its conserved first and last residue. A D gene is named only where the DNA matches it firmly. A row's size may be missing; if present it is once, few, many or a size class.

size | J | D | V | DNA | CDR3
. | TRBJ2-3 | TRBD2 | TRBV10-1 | TGCGCCAGCAGTGAGTCGGCTAGCGGGATAGATTTT | CASSESASGIDF
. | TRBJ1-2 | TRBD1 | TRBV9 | TGTGCCAGCAGCGGAAAAAGATCTCAACGGGACAGTCATAACTATGGCTACACCTTC | CASSGKRSQRDSHNYGYTF
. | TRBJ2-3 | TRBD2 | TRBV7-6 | TGTGCCAGCAGCTCTTCTGTAGCGGGGGGCTTCACAGATACGCAGTATTTT | CASSSSVAGGFTDTQYF
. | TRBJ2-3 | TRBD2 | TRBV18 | TGTGCCAGCTCACCATTTGGGACTACCAAAACAGATACGCAGTATTTT | CASSPFGTTKTDTQYF
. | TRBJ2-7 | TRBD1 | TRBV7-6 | TGTGCCAGCAACTATGGACAGGGGAGCTCCTACGAGCAGTACTTC | CASNYGQGSSYEQYF
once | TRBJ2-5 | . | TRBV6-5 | TGTGCCATTACGGACGGAGGATCGATAACCCAGTACTTC | CAITDGGSITQYF
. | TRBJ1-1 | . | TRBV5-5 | TGTGCCAGCGATCGGACGGACCACACTGAAGCTTTCTTT | CASDRTDHTEAFF
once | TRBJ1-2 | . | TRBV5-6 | TGTGCCAGCAGCGCCCGGGACTATGGCTACACCTTC | CASSARDYGYTF
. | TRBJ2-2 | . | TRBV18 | TGTGCCAGCTCACCCGGGGACACCGGGGAGCTGTTTTTT | CASSPGDTGELFF
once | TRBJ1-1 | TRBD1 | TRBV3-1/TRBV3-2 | TGTGCCAGCAAAGGGACAGCGATCTCCACTGAAGCTTTCTTT | CASKGTAISTEAFF
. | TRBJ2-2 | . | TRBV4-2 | TGTGCCAGCAGCCAAGTTTCTCGGGGGTACGGGGAGCTGTTTTTT | CASSQVSRGYGELFF
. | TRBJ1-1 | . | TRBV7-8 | TGTGCCAGCACCCCTGGCGGGGGGCTCGGCACTGAAGCTTTCTTT | CASTPGGGLGTEAFF
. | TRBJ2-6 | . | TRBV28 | TGTGCCAGCAGTCTGGTAATGGGCAGGGAGGATCTCTCTGGGGCCAACGTCCTGACTTTC | CASSLVMGREDLSGANVLTF
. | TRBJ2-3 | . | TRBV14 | TGTGCCAGCAGCACAGATACGCAGTATTTT | CASSTDTQYF
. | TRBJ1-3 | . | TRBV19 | TGTGCCAGCCGACCGTCTGGAAACACCATATATTTT | CASRPSGNTIYF
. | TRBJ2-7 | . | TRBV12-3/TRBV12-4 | TGTGCCAGCAGGGACAGTTCCTACGAGCAGTACTTC | CASRDSSYEQYF
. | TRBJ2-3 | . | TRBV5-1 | TGCGCCAGCAGCTTGGACCCAGGGCAGGTCACAGATACGCAGTATTTT | CASSLDPGQVTDTQYF
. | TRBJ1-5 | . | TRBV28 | TGTGCCAGCAGTTTATTCAGCAATCAGCCCCAGCATTTT | CASSLFSNQPQHF
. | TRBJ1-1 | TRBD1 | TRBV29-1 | TGCAGCGTTGGATGGACAGGGAACATGAACACTGAAGCTTTCTTT | CSVGWTGNMNTEAFF
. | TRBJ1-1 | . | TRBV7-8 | TGTGCCAGCAGCTTAGGACAGATGGCTTTCTTT | CASSLGQMAFF
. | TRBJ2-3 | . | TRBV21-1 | TGTGCCAGCACCTCGGACTGGACCCCCTACACAGATACGCAGTATTTT | CASTSDWTPYTDTQYF
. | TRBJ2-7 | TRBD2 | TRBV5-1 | TGCGCCAGCAGCTTAGAGGCGGGGGGACGGGACAAGCAGTACTTC | CASSLEAGGRDKQYF
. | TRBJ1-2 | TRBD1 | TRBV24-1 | TGTGCCACCAGTGACACGACAGGGGGCAATTCTAACTATGGCTACACCTTC | CATSDTTGGNSNYGYTF
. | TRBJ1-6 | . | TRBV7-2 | TGTGCCAGCAGCTTACAGACTAATTCACCCCTCCACTTT | CASSLQTNSPLHF
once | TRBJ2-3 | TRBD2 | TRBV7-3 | TGTGCCAGCAGCCCCGGGGGGGCCGCAGATACGCAGTATTTT | CASSPGGAADTQYF
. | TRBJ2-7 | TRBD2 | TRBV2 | TGTGCCAGCAGTGAGTCTAGCGGCTACGAGCAGTACTTC | CASSESSGYEQYF
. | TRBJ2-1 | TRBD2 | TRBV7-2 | TGTGCCAGCAGCTTAGCTACTAGCGGGGGGGCCTACAATGAGCAGTTCTTC | CASSLATSGGAYNEQFF
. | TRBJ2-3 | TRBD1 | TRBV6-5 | TGTGCCAGCAGATATGAGGGACAGGGGGCAGATACGCAGTATTTT | CASRYEGQGADTQYF
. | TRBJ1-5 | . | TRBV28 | TGTGCCAGCAGGGGCTTAAATCAGCCCCAGCATTTT | CASRGLNQPQHF
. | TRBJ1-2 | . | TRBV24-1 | TGTGCCTCCGCTAGGTGCTATGGCTACACCTTC | CASARCYGYTF
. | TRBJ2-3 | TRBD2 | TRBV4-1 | TGCGCCAGCAGCCAAGTTAGCGGGAGGGCCGCAGATACGCAGTATTTT | CASSQVSGRAADTQYF
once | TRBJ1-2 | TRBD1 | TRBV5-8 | TGTGCCAGCAGCCCCAGGGGGACCTTCTATGGCTACACCTTC | CASSPRGTFYGYTF